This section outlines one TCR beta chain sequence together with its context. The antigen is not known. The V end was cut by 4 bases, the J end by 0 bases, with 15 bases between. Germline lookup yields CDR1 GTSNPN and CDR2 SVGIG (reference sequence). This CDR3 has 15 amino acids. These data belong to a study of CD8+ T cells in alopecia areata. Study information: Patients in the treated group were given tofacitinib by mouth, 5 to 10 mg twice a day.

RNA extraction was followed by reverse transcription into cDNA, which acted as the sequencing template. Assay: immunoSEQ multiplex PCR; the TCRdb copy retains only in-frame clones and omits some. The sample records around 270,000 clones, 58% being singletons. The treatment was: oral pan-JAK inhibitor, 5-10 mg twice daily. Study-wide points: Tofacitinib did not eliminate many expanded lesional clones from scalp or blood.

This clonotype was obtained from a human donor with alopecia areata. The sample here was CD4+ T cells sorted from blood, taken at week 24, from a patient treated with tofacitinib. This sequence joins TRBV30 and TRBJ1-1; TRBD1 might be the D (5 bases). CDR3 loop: CAWNPRTSLNTEAFF. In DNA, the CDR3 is TGTGCCTGGAACCCCCGGACATCCTTGAACACTGAAGCTTTCTTT.